A selection of T cell receptor beta chains follows, all from one sample in a study of spatial heterogeneity in lung cancer. TCRdb reanalysed the 5' RACE reads using MiXCR and keeps one entry per CDR3 protein. Here the sample spans around 120,000 distinct CDR3 sequences, about 12% being singletons. The starting material was PBMCs, obtained at follow-up. The receptors were gathered from a male donor with early-stage non-small cell lung cancer. Both conserved end residues are part of each CDR3. Fields, in order: J gene, clone size, V gene, D gene, CDR3 DNA, CDR3 protein. The D gene is left open where the match is weak. The size of a clone is reported for some rows only, either as once, few or many, or as a class for expanded clones.

>TRBJ1-1|.|TRBV20-1|.
TGCAGTGCTCTCGCAGGGACGACCAACACTGAAGCTTTCTTT
CSALAGTTNTEAFF
>TRBJ2-3|few|TRBV11-3|TRBD1
TGTGCCAGCAGCGACGAGGGACAGACAACGCAGTATTTT
CASSDEGQTTQYF
>TRBJ2-3|many|TRBV7-2|TRBD2
TGTGCCAGCAGCTTCCAACTAGCGGGGGGGCGGTCGAGCACAGATACGCAGTATTTT
CASSFQLAGGRSSTDTQYF
>TRBJ2-5|few|TRBV4-3|.
TGCGCCAGCAGCCAAGATGCGGGGATTGAGACCCAGTACTTC
CASSQDAGIETQYF
>TRBJ1-2|many|TRBV10-3|.
TGTGCCATCAAAGGGACGGCAGAGGTCTATGGCTACACCTTC
CAIKGTAEVYGYTF
>TRBJ1-5|.|TRBV6-5|TRBD1
TGTGCCAGCAGGGGACAGGTTAATCAGCCCCAGCATTTT
CASRGQVNQPQHF
>TRBJ1-4|many|TRBV10-3|.
TGTGCCACCGCCTCTAATGAAAAACTGTTTTTT
CATASNEKLFF
>TRBJ1-2|few|TRBV28|.
TGTGCCAGCAGTTTATGGGGCGGAAACTATGGCTACACCTTC
CASSLWGGNYGYTF
>TRBJ1-1|many|TRBV29-1|TRBD1
TGCAGCGTTCGGACAGGTTCGAACACTGAAGCTTTCTTT
CSVRTGSNTEAFF
>TRBJ2-7|.|TRBV10-2|.
TGCGCCAGCAGTGAGTCGGGGGACCGAGACTACGAGCAGTACTTC
CASSESGDRDYEQYF
>TRBJ2-7|.|TRBV5-1|.
TGCGCCAGCAGCTTCGGCAGCATAACCTACGAGCAGTACTTC
CASSFGSITYEQYF
>TRBJ2-1|few|TRBV7-9|TRBD2
TGTGCCAGCAGCTCTTGGACTAGCGGTTATGAGCAGTTCTTC
CASSSWTSGYEQFF
>TRBJ1-5|few|TRBV5-1|.
TGCGCCAGCAGCCTCGACAGTTCCCCGCCCCAGCATTTT
CASSLDSSPPQHF
>TRBJ1-5|.|TRBV24-1|TRBD1
TGTGCCACCAGTGATTGGGGACAGGGGAGCAATCAGCCCCAGCATTTT
CATSDWGQGSNQPQHF
>TRBJ1-6|few|TRBV7-9|TRBD1
TGTGCCAGCAGCGACAGGGCCGGGAATTCACCCCTCCACTTT
CASSDRAGNSPLHF
>TRBJ2-7|many|TRBV29-1|.
TGCAGCGTTGAAGATCCCGGGCAGGGAGTGAACGAGCAGTACTTC
CSVEDPGQGVNEQYF
>TRBJ2-1|.|TRBV5-6|.
TGTGCCAGCAACCTTGAGGCAGGGGCCACCTACAATGAGCAGTTCTTC
CASNLEAGATYNEQFF
>TRBJ1-5|many|TRBV7-8|.
TGTGCCAGCAGCTTAGCAGGGAGGAATCAGCCCCAGCATTTT
CASSLAGRNQPQHF
>TRBJ2-7|.|TRBV23-1|TRBD2
TGCGCCAGCAGTCAACCCTACCACCGCCGTGTTGGGGCTAGCGGGGGAGACTCCTACGAGCAGTACTTC
CASSQPYHRRVGASGGDSYEQYF
>TRBJ2-7|.|TRBV14|.
TGTGCCAGCAGCCAAGACAGGGGCTCAGTCCACTTC
CASSQDRGSVHF
>TRBJ2-3|many|TRBV20-1|.
TGCAGTGCTAGAGATTGGGCTAGCTGGGACGGGGCAGATACGCAGTATTTT
CSARDWASWDGADTQYF
>TRBJ1-1|few|TRBV6-5|.
TGTGCCAGCAGTTACGAGCAGGGGACTGAAGCTTTCTTT
CASSYEQGTEAFF
>TRBJ1-6|.|TRBV11-2|TRBD1
TGTGCCAGCAGCTTTAGGGACAGAGCAAATTCACCCCTCCACTTT
CASSFRDRANSPLHF
>TRBJ2-3|medium-sized|TRBV10-3|.
TGTGCCATCAGTGAGGGAAGTACAGATACGCAGTATTTT
CAISEGSTDTQYF
>TRBJ2-5|many|TRBV7-9|.
TGTGCCAGCAGCAATTCTGAAGCTACCCAGTACTTC
CASSNSEATQYF
>TRBJ1-2|many|TRBV28|.
TGTGCCAGCAGTTTTGTGACAGGCCCTGTAACCTTC
CASSFVTGPVTF
>TRBJ2-7|few|TRBV9|.
TGTGCCAGCAGCGTAGGGTCGCGGGCCTACGAGCAGTACTTC
CASSVGSRAYEQYF
>TRBJ2-5|few|TRBV9|.
TGTGCCAGCAGCGTAGCTGGGGGTGAAGAGACCCAGTACTTC
CASSVAGGEETQYF
>TRBJ1-5|.|TRBV2|.
TGTGCCACCAAGCTAGGGGGGGAACGCAATCAGCCCCAGCATTTT
CATKLGGERNQPQHF
>TRBJ2-3|.|TRBV5-4|.
TGTGCCAGCAGCTTGGGGCTAGCACGCGCAGATACGCAGTATTTT
CASSLGLARADTQYF
>TRBJ2-1|.|TRBV11-3|.
TGTGCCAGCACCACCACTGCGGGAGGACAGGGGATCAATGAGCAGTTCTTC
CASTTTAGGQGINEQFF
>TRBJ1-2|few|TRBV20-1|TRBD1
TGCAGTGCTAGAGGATGGGACAGTGGCGTCCGACCCATCGGGAACGTCTATGGCTACACCTTC
CSARGWDSGVRPIGNVYGYTF
>TRBJ1-1|many|TRBV7-2|.
TGTGCCAGCAGGCGAGGGAAAGGCACTGAAGCTTTCTTT
CASRRGKGTEAFF
>TRBJ1-3|.|TRBV6-5|.
TGTGCCAGCGTATCGGGGGCTGCTGGAAACACCATATATTTT
CASVSGAAGNTIYF
>TRBJ1-1|few|TRBV29-1|TRBD1
TGCAGCGTCCATGACAGGGTTCGCACTGAAGCTTTCTTT
CSVHDRVRTEAFF
>TRBJ2-7|.|TRBV7-9|TRBD1
TGTGCCAGCAGCGTAACCGGGACAGACTACGAGCAGTACTTC
CASSVTGTDYEQYF
>TRBJ2-7|many|TRBV10-3|.
TGTGCCATCAGTGACAGGGAGAACGAGCAGTACTTC
CAISDRENEQYF
>TRBJ1-2|many|TRBV24-1|TRBD1
TGTGCCACCAGTGATACAGGACAGGGGAGAGGCTACACCTTC
CATSDTGQGRGYTF
>TRBJ2-3|.|TRBV5-1|.
TGCGCCAGCAGCTTGGAGTTTAGCACAGATACGCAGTATTTT
CASSLEFSTDTQYF
>TRBJ2-3|.|TRBV3-1|.
TGTGCCAGCAGCCAAGTTTGGGGAGATACGCAGTATTTT
CASSQVWGDTQYF
>TRBJ2-7|many|TRBV30|.
TGTGCCTGGAGCAGGGGATCCTCCTACGAGCAGTACTTC
CAWSRGSSYEQYF
>TRBJ1-1|few|TRBV20-1|.
TGCAGTGCTATCAGGCAAGTGAACACTGAAGCTTTCTTT
CSAIRQVNTEAFF
>TRBJ2-4|.|TRBV3-1|.
TGTGCCAGCAGCCAAGCCCACTCCACCCAGGGAAGGCACATTCAGTACTTC
CASSQAHSTQGRHIQYF
>TRBJ2-7|.|TRBV2|TRBD2
TGTGCCAGCAGTGGGCTAGCGGCCTACGAGCAGTACTTC
CASSGLAAYEQYF
>TRBJ2-5|.|TRBV12-3/TRBV12-4|.
TGTGCCAGCAGGACTGATGAGGGAGAGACCCAGTACTTC
CASRTDEGETQYF
>TRBJ1-5|.|TRBV11-2|.
TGTGCCAGCAGCCAAGGCCGGGGTTCCAATCAGCCCCAGCATTTT
CASSQGRGSNQPQHF
>TRBJ1-5|.|TRBV20-1|.
TGCAGTGCTCCCCCGGAGGGGAATCAGCCCCAGCATTTT
CSAPPEGNQPQHF
>TRBJ1-1|few|TRBV3-1|TRBD1
TGTGCCAGCAGCCGAGGACAGGGAAGGGGGAACACTGAAGCTTTCTTT
CASSRGQGRGNTEAFF
>TRBJ2-2|many|TRBV20-1|.
TGCAGTGCTAGATGTAGGGATAACACCGGGGAGCTGTTTTTT
CSARCRDNTGELFF
>TRBJ1-5|few|TRBV7-9|TRBD1
TGTGCCAGCAGCTTAGACGGGACAGCATTCACGGCCCAGCATTTT
CASSLDGTAFTAQHF
>TRBJ2-1|many|TRBV6-2/TRBV6-3|TRBD2
TGTGCCAGCAGACCGGGGGGGCGATACAATGAGCAGTTCTTC
CASRPGGRYNEQFF
>TRBJ1-6|.|TRBV6-5|TRBD1
TGTGCCAGCAGACTCCGGGACAGTAATTCACCCCTCCACTTT
CASRLRDSNSPLHF